These 21 T cell receptor beta chains came from one sample sequenced in a study of OX40 agonist ivuxolimab in advanced cancers. Here immunoSEQ multiplex PCR was the method, and the copy in TCRdb shows in-frame clones only, minus some. Here the sample spans about 69,000 clones, 80% being singletons. Sequenced material: CD4+ or CD8+ T cells sorted from blood, taken in a trial of the OX40 agonist ivuxolimab. Receptors originate from an adult with an advanced solid tumor such as melanoma, head and neck, liver or kidney cancer.

The chain recombines TRBV6-5 with TRBJ2-5; TRBD1 matches at 8 bases. Germline V gene data show CDR1 as MNHEY and CDR2 as SVGAGI. J gave up 5 bases and V 2 bases, and 7 bases lay outside the gene matches. The CDR3 sequence is 15 residues long. CDR3 coding DNA: TGTGCCAGCAGTTACAGCACAGGGGGTTGGGAGACCCAGTACTTC. Translated: CASSYSTGGWETQYF.

The gene calls are TRBV28 and TRBJ1-2; possibly TRBD1 for D (5 bases). The V gene lost 4 bases and the J gene lost 4 bases, with 19 bases spanning the gap. Germline values: CDR1 MDHEN, CDR2 SYDVKM. CDR3 length equals 16 residues. Written as DNA, the CDR3 is TGTGCCAGCAGTTCTGGGGGGAGTGGATCCGCCTATGGCTACACCTTC. Translating gives CASSSGGSGSAYGYTF.

This chain links TRBV27 with TRBJ1-5; D is uncertain. V was trimmed by 6 bases and J by 0 bases, leaving 15 bases between them. Germline V lookup: CDR1 MNHEY, CDR2 SMNVEV (reference sequence). This CDR3 contains 16 residues. CDR3 loop: CASSPSGPFSNQPQHF. In DNA form, the CDR3 reads TGTGCCAGCAGCCCCTCTGGACCCTTTAGCAATCAGCCCCAGCATTTT.

The genes are TRBV30 and TRBJ2-3; 7 bases match TRBD1. This CDR3 comprises 14 residues. The V and J ends lost 2 bases and 4 bases, in that order; junction bases with no gene match: 6. Per the germline V gene, CDR1 is GTSNPN and CDR2 is SVGIG (reference sequence). The DNA for the CDR3 is TGTGCCTGGAGTCGGCAGGGGGTTTCAGATACGCAGTATTTT. Encoded protein: CAWSRQGVSDTQYF.

The V and J genes are TRBV27 and TRBJ2-3; D not resolved. V dropped 5 bases and J dropped 6 bases, with 15 bases sitting between them. The CDR3 is 14 residues long. Per the germline V gene, CDR1 is MNHEY and CDR2 is SMNVEV (reference sequence). The CDR3 sequence is CASSTFTGPDTQYF. CDR3 DNA: TGTGCCAGCAGTACCTTCACCGGGCCCGATACGCAGTATTTT.

V is TRBV30 and J is TRBJ2-3; D remains ambiguous. V was clipped by 1 base and J by 5 bases, with 7 bases between them. Germline V gene lookup returns CDR1 GTSNPN and CDR2 SVGIG (reference sequence). The CDR3 covers 12 residues. This chain's CDR3 is CAWSAKGDTQYF. CDR3 nucleotide sequence: TGTGCCTGGAGTGCTAAGGGAGATACGCAGTATTTT.

V and J are TRBV5-6 and TRBJ2-1, with 13 bases lining up with TRBD2. CDR1 SGHDT and CDR2 YYEEEE come from the germline V gene. This CDR3 has 15 residues. Trimming removed 4 bases from V and 6 bases from J; junction bases left unmatched: 4. CDR3 loop: CASSPGLAGFNEQFF. CDR3 nucleotide sequence: TGTGCCAGCAGCCCGGGACTAGCGGGATTCAATGAGCAGTTCTTC.

The chain links TRBV7-9 to TRBJ1-3; D gene ambiguous. Germline CDR1 SEHNR, CDR2 FQNEAQ (reference sequence). The CDR3 is 17 amino acids. V was trimmed by 5 bases and J by 0 bases, leaving 17 bases between them. The CDR3 protein is CASSDPSSSYSGNTIYF. The DNA for the CDR3 is TGTGCCAGCAGCGACCCCTCGAGCAGCTACTCTGGAAACACCATATATTTT.

The chain combines TRBV28 with TRBJ1-2; D perhaps matches TRBD1 (6 bases). Trimming pared 2 bases from V and 2 bases from J, leaving 12 bases between. From germline, CDR1 is MDHEN and CDR2 SYDVKM. The CDR3 has 15 residues. Written as DNA, the CDR3 is TGTGCCAGCAGTTTACCGCAGGGGCGAAACTATGGCTACACCTTC. Protein: CASSLPQGRNYGYTF.

The chain carries TRBV7-8 and TRBJ1-1; TRBD1 matches at 9 bases. V lost 5 bases, J lost 7 bases, and 11 bases stayed unmatched. Looked up from germline, CDR1 is SGHVS and CDR2 is FQNEAQ. The CDR3 extends over 15 amino acids. CDR3 DNA: TGTGCCAGCAGCCACAGACAGGGGGAAATTAATGAAGCTTTCTTT. Its translation is CASSHRQGEINEAFF.

In its sample, this clone was seen a few times. V and J are TRBV19 and TRBJ2-4, with 8 bases that match TRBD2. The germline V gene has CDR1 LNHDA and CDR2 SQIVND (reference sequence). This CDR3 region has 15 residues. After removal of 4 bases from V and 1 base from J, the junction contained 3 bases not matched to a gene. CDR3 loop: CASSTASGAKNIQYF. As DNA, the CDR3 is TGTGCCAGTAGTACGGCTAGCGGGGCCAAAAACATTCAGTACTTC.

This clone was recorded once. The V gene is TRBV5-4, the J gene TRBJ1-4, with D perhaps TRBD1 (6 bases). This CDR3 has 14 residues. The germline V and J ends were trimmed by 2 bases and 4 bases, with 9 bases remaining between them. CDR1 is SGHNT, CDR2 YYREEE, per germline (reference sequence). The CDR3: CASSFGTSNEKLFF. In DNA, the CDR3 is TGTGCCAGCAGCTTCGGGACAAGTAATGAAAAACTGTTTTTT.

This clone came up a few times. This chain uses TRBV30 with TRBJ1-2; D is unclear. The germline V and J ends were trimmed by 8 bases and 1 base, with 11 bases remaining between them. Germline loops: CDR1 GTSNPN, CDR2 SVGIG (reference sequence). The CDR3 sequence is 12 residues long. The CDR3, as DNA: TGTGCCGGGTTTAGCCTTAACTATGGCTACACCTTC. Its translation: CAGFSLNYGYTF.

The chain couples TRBV7-2 to TRBJ1-4; 9 bases agree with TRBD1. The CDR3 has 15 amino acids. V shed 1 base and J 7 bases; nucleotides not matched to a gene: 4. Germline V gene data show CDR1 as SGHTA and CDR2 as FQGNSA. Here the CDR3 reads CASSLGDRVTEKLFF. For the CDR3, the DNA is TGTGCCAGCAGCTTAGGGGACAGGGTGACTGAAAAACTGTTTTTT. Drawing the rest from reference TRBV7-2 and TRBJ1-4, the complete variable domain is GAGVSQSPSNKVTEKGKDVELRCDPISGHTALYWYRQSLGQGLEFLIYFQGNSAPDKSGLPSDRFSAERTGGSVSTLTIQRTQQEDSAVYLCASSLGDRVTEKLFFGSGTQLSVL.

This chain joins TRBV6-1 and TRBJ1-3, with TRBD1 identical over 8 bases. Germline V gives CDR1 MNHNS, CDR2 SASEGT. Unmatched junction bases numbered 7, after V lost 6 bases and J lost 3 bases. The CDR3 has 15 amino acids. CDR3 residues: CASRVGQGSGNTIYF. The CDR3 bases are TGTGCCAGCAGGGTCGGACAGGGAAGTGGAAACACCATATATTTT.

The chain has TRBV5-1 and TRBJ2-1, with D hard to call. This CDR3 spans 12 amino acids. Germline V gene data show CDR1 as SGHRS and CDR2 as YFSETQ. Trimming removed 0 bases from V and 8 bases from J, with 6 bases in between. The CDR3: CASSLGVDEQFF. For the CDR3, the DNA is TGCGCCAGCAGCTTGGGGGTCGATGAGCAGTTCTTC.

V usage is TRBV5-4 and J usage is TRBJ1-3, with 7 bases matching TRBD1. CDR3 size: 17 residues. Germline V lookup: CDR1 SGHNT, CDR2 YYREEE (reference sequence). After removal of 0 bases from V and 0 bases from J, the junction contained 6 bases not matched to a gene. The CDR3 nucleotides read TGTGCCAGCAGCTTGGGGGGACAGCGAGGCTCTGGAAACACCATATATTTT. Translated: CASSLGGQRGSGNTIYF.

This clone was observed a handful of times. This chain connects TRBV30 to TRBJ2-4, with D possibly matching TRBD1 (7 bases). The germline V gene encodes CDR1 GTSNPN and CDR2 SVGIG (reference sequence). This CDR3 contains 15 residues. Trimming pared 2 bases from V and 0 bases from J, leaving 11 bases between. CDR3 bases: TGTGCCTGGAGTCGACAGGGACTAGCCAAAAACATTCAGTACTTC. It encodes CAWSRQGLAKNIQYF.

This clone was counted a few times. In DNA form, the CDR3 reads TGTGCCAGCAGTCGGACAGGAGGAGGTGAAAAACTGTTTTTT. Its protein product is CASSRTGGGEKLFF. The chain combines TRBV6-6 with TRBJ1-4; TRBD1 matches 7 bases. Germline V gives CDR1 MNHNY, CDR2 SVGAGI (reference sequence). Trimming removed 5 bases from V and 7 bases from J; junction bases left unmatched: 7. CDR3 length equals 14 residues.

The chain employs TRBV5-1 and TRBJ2-2, with TRBD1 matching 8 bases. CDR1 is SGHRS, CDR2 YFSETQ, per germline. This CDR3 spans 15 amino acids. Unmatched junction bases numbered 3, after V lost 2 bases and J lost 3 bases. Written as DNA, the CDR3 is TGCGCCAGCAGCTTCTGGGACAGGCACACCGGGGAGCTGTTTTTT. Its translation is CASSFWDRHTGELFF.

This chain connects TRBV28 to TRBJ1-1; D is uncertain. The CDR3 has 12 residues. V gave up 6 bases and J gave up 4 bases, with 9 bases separating them. Germline assignment: CDR1 MDHEN and CDR2 SYDVKM. This CDR3 reads CASRWRATEAFF. The CDR3 coding sequence is TGTGCCAGCAGGTGGCGAGCCACTGAAGCTTTCTTT. The whole variable domain, remainder taken from reference TRBV28 and TRBJ1-1, is DVKVTQSSRYLVKRTGEKVFLECVQDMDHENMFWYRQDPGLGLRLIYFSYDVKMKEKGDIPEGYSVSREKKERFSLILESASTNQTSMYLCASRWRATEAFFGQGTRLTVV.